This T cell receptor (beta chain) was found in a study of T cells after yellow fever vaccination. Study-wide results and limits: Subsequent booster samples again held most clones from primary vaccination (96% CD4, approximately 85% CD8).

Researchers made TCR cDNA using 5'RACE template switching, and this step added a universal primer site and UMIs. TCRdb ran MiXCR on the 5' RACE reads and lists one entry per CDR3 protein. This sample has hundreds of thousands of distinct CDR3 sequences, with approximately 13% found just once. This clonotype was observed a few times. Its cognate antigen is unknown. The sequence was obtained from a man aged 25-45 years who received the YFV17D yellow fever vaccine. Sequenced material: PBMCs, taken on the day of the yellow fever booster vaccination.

CDR3 amino acids: CSALPLAGAGTDTQYF. CDR3 sequence (DNA): TGCAGTGCCCTGCCCTTAGCGGGAGCCGGTACAGATACGCAGTATTTT. This chain joins TRBV20-1 and TRBJ2-3; 9 positions agree with TRBD2. Germline lookup yields CDR1 DFQATT and CDR2 SNEGSKA (reference sequence). There are 16 residues in the CDR3. Trimming removed 6 bases from V and 3 bases from J; junction bases left unmatched: 13.